These 28 T cell receptor beta chains were sequenced from one sample in a study of type 1 regulatory T cells. Using its own MiXCR run on the reads, TCRdb lists one record per CDR3 protein. The sample has around 62,000 distinct CDR3 sequences, approximately 64% seen once. The antigens of these receptors remain unknown. Sequencing used cultured T cells, either the whole culture or a sorted T cell fraction (not recorded which). Subset of the sample: Tr1-enriched cell product generated in vitro against host alloantigens. The receptors shown here come from a human donor in good health.

The V gene is TRBV4-2, the J gene TRBJ2-3, with TRBD2 as a possible D gene (5 bases). The V gene lost 0 bases and the J gene lost 7 bases, with 14 bases spanning the gap. The length of the CDR3 is 15 residues. Germline CDR1 LGHNA, CDR2 YNFKEQ. The DNA of the CDR3 is TGTGCCAGCAGCCAAGAGTGGTCAGCGGAAAATACGCAGTATTTT. Its translation: CASSQEWSAENTQYF.

The V call is TRBV12-3 or TRBV12-4, the J call TRBJ2-1; 7 bases line up with TRBD2. Trimming removed 3 bases from V and 8 bases from J; junction bases left unmatched: 7. This CDR3 comprises 14 residues. The CDR3 DNA reads as TGTGCCAGCAGTTTTTGGCGGGAGCGGGATGAGCAGTTCTTC. Its translation is CASSFWRERDEQFF.

The chain recombines TRBV20-1 with TRBJ2-5; perhaps TRBD1 as D (6 bases). This CDR3 has 12 residues. The germline V gene has CDR1 DFQATT and CDR2 SNEGSKA (reference sequence). Trimming removed 1 base at V and 6 bases at J, with 9 bases between. The CDR3 is CSARVDSQTQYF. CDR3 sequence (DNA): TGCAGTGCTAGAGTGGACAGCCAGACCCAGTACTTC.

This clonotype was observed a handful of times. This rearrangement joins TRBV15 to TRBJ2-3; TRBD1 agrees at 9 bases. The CDR3 covers 13 residues. CDR1 LNHNV and CDR2 YYDKDF come from the germline V gene (reference sequence). V dropped 4 bases and J dropped 5; count of bases not matched to a gene: 1. The CDR3 here is CATSMGQGDTQYF. As DNA, the CDR3 is TGTGCCACCAGCATGGGACAGGGAGATACGCAGTATTTT. Full variable domain (remainder filled in from reference TRBV15 and TRBJ2-3): DAMVIQNPRYQVTQFGKPVTLSCSQTLNHNVMYWYQQKSSQAPKLLFHYYDKDFNNEADTPDNFQSRRPNTSFCFLDIRSPGLGDTAMYLCATSMGQGDTQYFGPGTRLTVL.

This rearrangement joins TRBV27 to TRBJ2-5, with 11 bases that match TRBD2. CDR1 and CDR2 from the germline V gene are MNHEY and SMNVEV (reference sequence). Trimming at V came to 4 bases and at J to 3 bases, leaving 1 base not matched to a gene. There are 14 residues in the CDR3. CDR3 nucleotide sequence: TGTGCCAGCAGTTCACTAGCGGGAGAAGAGACCCAGTACTTC. Amino acid sequence: CASSSLAGEETQYF.

The CDR3 DNA reads as TGTGCCAGCAGAGAGGGTCACGAGCAGTACTTC. As protein: CASREGHEQYF. The rearrangement uses TRBV28 and TRBJ2-7, with D tentatively TRBD2 (5 bases). CDR1 is MDHEN, CDR2 SYDVKM, per germline. The CDR3 has 11 amino acids. Trimming left V 6 bases short and J 5 bases short, with 8 bases between. The full variable domain, with the rest looked up from reference TRBV28 and TRBJ2-7, is DVKVTQSSRYLVKRTGEKVFLECVQDMDHENMFWYRQDPGLGLRLIYFSYDVKMKEKGDIPEGYSVSREKKERFSLILESASTNQTSMYLCASREGHEQYFGPGTRLTVT.

V is TRBV12-3 or TRBV12-4 and J is TRBJ2-5; 14 positions agree with TRBD2. The CDR3 loop spans 18 amino acids. Trimming removed 3 bases from V and 3 bases from J; junction bases left unmatched: 9. DNA of the CDR3: TGTGCCAGCAGTTTGGGGACTAGCGGGAGAATCGGAAAAGAGACCCAGTACTTC. This codes for CASSLGTSGRIGKETQYF.

A note on this clonotype: A junction boundary mismatches the germline segment, possibly from a read error. V gene TRBV19 combines with J gene TRBJ1-5, with D unclear. Germline CDR1 and CDR2: LNHDA and SQIVND (reference sequence). This CDR3 spans 14 amino acids. The CDR3 here is CVSSVTTQDQPQHF. The CDR3 DNA reads TGTGTCAGTAGTGTAACAACCCAAGATCAGCCCCAGCATTTT.

Concerning this clonotype itself: The conserved closing phenylalanine or tryptophan is absent in this CDR3, likely reflecting a read error. V and J are TRBV20-1 and TRBJ2-1, with 9 bases aligning to TRBD1. The germline V gene encodes CDR1 DFQATT and CDR2 SNEGSKA (reference sequence). J lost 5 bases, V lost 3 bases, and 5 bases had no gene match. The CDR3 loop spans 14 amino acids. CDR3 DNA sequence: TGCAGTGCTAGTGCCGGGACAGGGAACAATGAGCAGTTCATC. Its translation: CSASAGTGNNEQFI.

V gene TRBV7-2 combines with J gene TRBJ2-3; 16 bases line up with TRBD2. V trimming: 5 bases; J trimming: 5 bases; junction bases outside the gene matches: 7. The CDR3 is made up of 17 amino acids. The germline CDR1 and CDR2 sequences are SGHTA and FQGNSA. CDR3 sequence reads: CASSSLGLAGGKDTQYF. CDR3 nucleotides: TGTGCCAGCAGCAGCCTGGGACTAGCGGGAGGGAAAGATACGCAGTATTTT. The full variable domain, in which reference TRBV7-2 and TRBJ2-3 provide the parts outside the CDR3, is GAGVSQSPSNKVTEKGKDVELRCDPISGHTALYWYRQSLGQGLEFLIYFQGNSAPDKSGLPSDRFSAERTGGSVSTLTIQRTQQEDSAVYLCASSSLGLAGGKDTQYFGPGTRLTVL.

The chain links TRBV11-2 to TRBJ2-2, with 8 bases that match TRBD1. The CDR3 runs 15 residues. V was clipped by 5 bases and J by 1 base; unmatched bases: 3. In germline, CDR1 is SGHAT, CDR2 FQNNGV. DNA of the CDR3: TGTGCCAGCAGCAACACAGGGGGGAACACCGGGGAGCTGTTTTTT. This gives the protein CASSNTGGNTGELFF.

This clonotype appeared once. The chain recombines TRBV10-3 with TRBJ2-2, with TRBD2 matching over 7 bases. Per the germline V gene, CDR1 is ENHRY and CDR2 is SYGVKD. The V segment lost 7 bases and the J segment 0 bases; nucleotides outside the gene matches: 8. This CDR3 comprises 16 residues. The CDR3 nucleotides read TGTGCCATCAATAGTAGGGGACTACCGAACACCGGGGAGCTGTTTTTT. Protein: CAINSRGLPNTGELFF.

The chain links TRBV18 to TRBJ2-4, with D unclear. The J call may be mistaken, given a closer DNA end match to TRBJ2-5. Per the germline V gene, CDR1 is KGHSH and CDR2 is LQKENI. The CDR3 is 15 amino acids. CDR3 protein: CASSPWPAIAETQYF. The CDR3 region has the DNA TGTGCCAGCTCACCATGGCCGGCGATTGCGGAGACCCAGTACTTC.

Ten or more counts support this clonotype. The chain links TRBV7-9 to TRBJ2-7; a possible D gene is TRBD2 (5 bases). CDR1 SEHNR and CDR2 FQNEAQ come from the germline V gene (reference sequence). This CDR3 has 16 amino acids. V was trimmed by 5 bases and J by 0 bases, leaving 17 bases between them. The CDR3 here is CASSLFGSALSYEQYF. The CDR3 DNA reads as TGTGCCAGCAGCCTCTTTGGTAGCGCCCTCTCCTACGAGCAGTACTTC.

This clonotype was observed a handful of times. This chain links TRBV7-2 with TRBJ2-7; 12 bases line up with TRBD1. The CDR3 sequence is 15 residues long. Germline CDR1 is SGHTA and CDR2 is FQGNSA. V lost 5 bases, J lost 4 bases, and 6 bases stayed unmatched. CDR3 coding DNA: TGTGCCAGCAGCGTCCGGGACAGGGGGCCTTACGAGCAGTACTTC. As protein: CASSVRDRGPYEQYF.

The chain couples TRBV6-1 to TRBJ2-1; 13 bases map to TRBD2. This CDR3 has 19 amino acids. From germline, CDR1 is MNHNS and CDR2 SASEGT. Trimming removed 4 bases from V and 0 bases from J; junction bases left unmatched: 9. The CDR3 nucleotides read TGTGCCAGCAGTGTAAAGCCGGGACTAGCGGGGAGCTCCTACAATGAGCAGTTCTTC. It specifies CASSVKPGLAGSSYNEQFF.

This clonotype occurred a few times. The chain recombines TRBV5-1 with TRBJ2-3; D is ambiguous. The CDR3 runs 14 residues. Trimming took off 5 bases at V and 6 bases at J, with 16 bases between the two ends. Per germline, CDR1 SGHRS and CDR2 YFSETQ. The CDR3 nucleotides read TGCGCCAGCAGGAAACAGACCCTCCTGGATACGCAGTATTTT. Its protein is CASRKQTLLDTQYF.

This clonotype was picked up a small number of times. The chain employs TRBV29-1 and TRBJ1-1; D gene unclear. Trimming pared 4 bases from V and 1 base from J, leaving 16 bases between. The CDR3 has 15 residues. The V gene's germline CDR1 is SQVTM and CDR2 ANQGSEA. The CDR3 DNA sequence: TGCAGCGTTGCCGCAATTACCGGACGGAACACTGAAGCTTTCTTT. It specifies CSVAAITGRNTEAFF.

The chain recombines TRBV6-6 with TRBJ2-5, with D perhaps TRBD1 (7 bases). This CDR3 is built from 16 residues. V was cut by 5 bases and J by 1 base, with 17 bases left in between. Germline V lookup: CDR1 MNHNY, CDR2 SVGAGI (reference sequence). The chain's CDR3 is CASSPLTGTLQETQYF. The CDR3 DNA reads TGTGCCAGCAGTCCCCTGACAGGGACTCTCCAAGAGACCCAGTACTTC.

This chain links TRBV5-6 with TRBJ2-1; D gene unclear. The V end lost 0 bases, the J end lost 2 bases, and 18 bases lay between the germline ends. This CDR3 is 18 amino acids long. The germline CDR1 and CDR2 sequences are SGHDT and YYEEEE. CDR3 DNA: TGTGCCAGCAGCTTGGAAGGCCGATTCAGGCTGACCTACAATGAGCAGTTCTTC. It encodes CASSLEGRFRLTYNEQFF. The variable domain in full, with the rest retrieved from reference TRBV5-6 and TRBJ2-1, is DAGVTQSPTHLIKTRGQQVTLRCSPKSGHDTVSWYQQALGQGPQFIFQYYEEEERQRGNFPDRFSGHQFPNYSSELNVNALLLGDSALYLCASSLEGRFRLTYNEQFFGPGTRLTVL.

In this sample, this clonotype turned up a few times. The V call is TRBV5-1, the J call TRBJ1-4; TRBD1 might be the D (5 bases). The germline V gene has CDR1 SGHRS and CDR2 YFSETQ. The CDR3 totals 13 residues. V dropped 0 bases and J dropped 16 bases, with 16 bases sitting between them. The CDR3 here is CASSLAIQGEAFF. CDR3 sequence (DNA): TGCGCCAGCAGCTTGGCGATCCAGGGCGAAGCGTTTTTT.

This rearrangement joins TRBV20-1 to TRBJ2-3; the match to TRBD2 covers 9 bases. Trimming removed 6 bases from V and 2 bases from J; junction bases left unmatched: 9. The CDR3 is made up of 15 amino acids. Germline CDR1 and CDR2: DFQATT and SNEGSKA (reference sequence). This CDR3 reads CSAGALAGLTDTQYF. The CDR3, as DNA: TGCAGTGCCGGCGCACTAGCGGGCCTCACAGATACGCAGTATTTT.

This chain uses TRBV20-1 with TRBJ2-3; 7 nucleotides match TRBD2. Losses at the gene ends were 0 bases for V and 6 bases for J; bases not matched to a gene: 12. Germline values: CDR1 DFQATT, CDR2 SNEGSKA (reference sequence). The CDR3 is made up of 16 amino acids. This CDR3 is CSARDLQRGLGDTQYF. The CDR3 nucleotides are TGCAGTGCTAGAGATCTCCAGCGGGGACTCGGGGATACGCAGTATTTT.

V is TRBV14 and J is TRBJ2-2; 12 nucleotides line up with TRBD2. The CDR3 extends over 17 amino acids. The germline V gene has CDR1 SGHDN and CDR2 FVKESK. J was trimmed by 3 bases and V by 4 bases; bases with no gene match: 6. The CDR3 bases are TGTGCCAGCAGCCTGCCGGGACTAGCGGGCCACACCGGGGAGCTGTTTTTT. Its translation: CASSLPGLAGHTGELFF.

Of note for this clonotype: A junction boundary mismatches the germline segment, possibly from a read error. DNA for the CDR3: TGCGCCAGCAGTTTGGAGGGGGCGGCTGGTGAAGCTTTCTTT. Its protein is CASSLEGAAGEAFF. The gene calls are TRBV5-1 and TRBJ1-1; 7 bases agree with TRBD1. CDR1 is SGHRS, CDR2 YFSETQ, per germline. CDR3 length: 14 amino acids. The variable domain in full, completed from reference TRBV5-1 and TRBJ1-1, reads KAGVTQTPRYLIKTRGQQVTLSCSPISGHRSVSWYQQTPGQGLQFLFEYFSETQRNKGNFPGRFSGRQFSNSRSEMNVSTLELGDSALYLCASSLEGAAGEAFFGQGTRLTVV.

The rearrangement joins TRBV2 to TRBJ2-1; 13 bases fit TRBD2. Trimming removed 3 bases from V and 9 bases from J; junction bases left unmatched: 11. The germline V gene encodes CDR1 SNHLY and CDR2 FYNNEI. The CDR3 length is 17 residues. CDR3 region: CASSDPLAGGPTAEQFF. In DNA form, the CDR3 reads TGTGCCAGCAGTGACCCACTAGCGGGAGGGCCGACGGCTGAGCAGTTCTTC.

The table lists this clonotype with many counts. The genes are TRBV6-6 and TRBJ2-2; weak D call: TRBD2 (5 bases). The CDR3 covers 12 residues. V was clipped by 8 bases and J by 4 bases, with 8 bases between them. Germline V CDR1 and CDR2: MNHNY, SVGAGI (reference sequence). CDR3 loop: CASRRGTGELFF. CDR3 sequence (DNA): TGTGCCAGCCGTCGGGGCACCGGGGAGCTGTTTTTT.

This clonotype has ten or more counts. The chain carries TRBV14 and TRBJ2-7; 8 bases fit TRBD2. The CDR3 totals 17 residues. Germline V lookup: CDR1 SGHDN, CDR2 FVKESK. Trimming removed 3 bases from V and 5 bases from J; junction bases left unmatched: 15. The CDR3 reads CASSQTAKRTSFHEQYF. The CDR3 DNA sequence: TGTGCCAGCAGCCAGACCGCTAAGAGGACTAGCTTCCACGAGCAGTACTTC.